This TCR beta chain was obtained from a study of regulatory T cells in long-lasting Graves disease. For TCR beta, libraries came from iRepertoire HTBI primers and Arm-PCR of CDR3 regions. TCRdb passed the multiplex PCR reads through MiXCR, listing each CDR3 protein once. The data hold more than 350,000 distinct CDR3 sequences, with under 15% observed a single time. Time point in this sample: newly diagnosed GD, antithyroid drugs for less than 3 months. The TCR library was made from RNA that had been extracted from PBMCs in TRIzol. This clonotype was seen just once. Germline and junction disagree at one end, which may indicate a read error. This sample also appeared in a second study, on T cells in Graves' hyperthyroidism and ophthalmopathy.

The TCR originated in a woman aged 25 to 39 with Graves disease. Sample: peripheral blood mononuclear cells (PBMCs), taken at new diagnosis, from a patient treated with antithyroid drugs.

The CDR3 sequence: CAGSHRGQGTGELFF. DNA for the CDR3: TGTGCCGGCAGCCACAGGGGGCAAGGTACCGGGGAGCTGTTTTTT. The genes are TRBV9 and TRBJ2-2, with 9 bases matching TRBD1. Germline V gives CDR1 SGDLS, CDR2 YYNGEE. The CDR3 runs 15 residues.